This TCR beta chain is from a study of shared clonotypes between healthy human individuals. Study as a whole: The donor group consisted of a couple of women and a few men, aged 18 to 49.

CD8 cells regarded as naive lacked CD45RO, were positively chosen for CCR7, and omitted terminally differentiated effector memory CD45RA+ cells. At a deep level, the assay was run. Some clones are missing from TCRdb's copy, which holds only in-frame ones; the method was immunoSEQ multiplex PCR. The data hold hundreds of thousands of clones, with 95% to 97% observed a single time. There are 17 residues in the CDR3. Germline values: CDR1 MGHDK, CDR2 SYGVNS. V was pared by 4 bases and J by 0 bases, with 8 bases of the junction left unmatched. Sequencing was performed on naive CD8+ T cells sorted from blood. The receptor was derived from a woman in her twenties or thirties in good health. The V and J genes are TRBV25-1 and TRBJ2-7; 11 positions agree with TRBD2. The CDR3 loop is CASSGSSGRLYSYEQYF. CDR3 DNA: TGTGCCAGCAGTGGTTCTAGCGGGAGGCTTTACTCCTACGAGCAGTACTTC.